This T cell receptor (beta chain) was identified during a study of siplizumab effects on memory and regulatory T cells. This clone occurred a few times. Sequenced by immunoSEQ multiplex PCR; TCRdb stores in-frame clones only, minus some. There are 85,000 to 95,000 clones in the sample; around 94% occur only once, and over 0.25% lies in the top ten. The TCR comes from a human donor in good health. Specimen: non-Treg CD4+ T cells sorted from blood.

The CDR3 DNA follows: TGTGCCAGCAGCTTAGTCGGATCACCCCTCCACTTT. It specifies CASSLVGSPLHF. The V and J genes are TRBV7-9 and TRBJ1-6, with D hard to call. V was shortened by 1 base and J by 10 bases, with 5 bases between the two germline ends. From germline, CDR1 is SEHNR and CDR2 FQNEAQ (reference sequence). The CDR3 contains 12 residues.